This TCR beta chain was identified during a study of blood T cells in healthy people across ages. Study context: Per two T cells, about one barcoded beta molecule was captured through template switching.

Using a J-beta primer mix together with a sample-barcoded 5' primer, a second PCR was run for about 6 to 11 cycles. Each cDNA was tagged by a template-switch adaptor containing 12 random nucleotides. TCRdb reprocessed the 5' RACE reads via MiXCR and lists one record per CDR3 protein. The sample gives some 710,000 distinct CDR3 sequences, 35% to 50% of which show up once; 15% to 20% is in the top ten. Regarding the study as a whole: There were more naive CD4+ cells and higher diversity in long-lived donors than in aged donors.

Of note for this clonotype: Antigen unknown.

Looked up from germline, CDR1 is SEHNR and CDR2 is FQNEAQ (reference sequence). V was shortened by 4 bases and J by 0 bases, with 7 bases between the two germline ends. The CDR3 has 13 residues. The study drew donors from healthy Caucasian individuals in Russia aged roughly 6 to 90. Input material: blood. This receptor was identified in an elderly man in good health. The chain recombines TRBV7-9 with TRBJ2-7; tentative D call: TRBD1 (6 bases). CDR3 in amino acids: CASSWDNSYEQYF. CDR3 DNA sequence: TGTGCCAGCAGCTGGGACAACTCCTACGAGCAGTACTTC.